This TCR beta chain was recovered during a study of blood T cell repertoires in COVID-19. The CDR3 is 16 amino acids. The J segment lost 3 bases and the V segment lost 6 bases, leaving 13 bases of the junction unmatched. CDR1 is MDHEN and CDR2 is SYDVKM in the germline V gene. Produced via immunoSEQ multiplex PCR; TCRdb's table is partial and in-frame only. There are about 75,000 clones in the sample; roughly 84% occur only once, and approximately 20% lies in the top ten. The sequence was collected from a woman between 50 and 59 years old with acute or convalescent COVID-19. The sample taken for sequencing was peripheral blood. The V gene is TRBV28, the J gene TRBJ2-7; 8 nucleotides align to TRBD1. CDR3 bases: TGTGCCAGCAGGACCCCCCAGGGGGCTGGGAACTACGAGCAGTACTTC. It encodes CASRTPQGAGNYEQYF.